The clone carrying this T cell receptor (beta chain) was recorded a few times. Trimming pared 6 bases from V and 2 bases from J, leaving 8 bases between. This CDR3 spans 12 amino acids. The sample originates from a study of T-cell reconstitution after alpha-beta-depleted transplantation in children. TCRbeta library preparation incorporated unique molecular identifiers. TCRdb reprocessed the PCR reads with MiXCR, giving one entry per CDR3 protein. This table has a few hundred thousand distinct CDR3 sequences, roughly 22% appearing once. This clonotype originated in a human donor who donated a stem cell graft to a child with acute myeloid leukemia. This chain joins TRBV12-3 or TRBV12-4 and TRBJ2-7, with D unclear. The source material was PBMCs from the stem cell graft donor, sampled from the stem cell graft. CDR3 residues: CASSPVAYEQYF. The CDR3 coding sequence is TGTGCCAGCAGCCCGGTGGCCTACGAGCAGTACTTC.